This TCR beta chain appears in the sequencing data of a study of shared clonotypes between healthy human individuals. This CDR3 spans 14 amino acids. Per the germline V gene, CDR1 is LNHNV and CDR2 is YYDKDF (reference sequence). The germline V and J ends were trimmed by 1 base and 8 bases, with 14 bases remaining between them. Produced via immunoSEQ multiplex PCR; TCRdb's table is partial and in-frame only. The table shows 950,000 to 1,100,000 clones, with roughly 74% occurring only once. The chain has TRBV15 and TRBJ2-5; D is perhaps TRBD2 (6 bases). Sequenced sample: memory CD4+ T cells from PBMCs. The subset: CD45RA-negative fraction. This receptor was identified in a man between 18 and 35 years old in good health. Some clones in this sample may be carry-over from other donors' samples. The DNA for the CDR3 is TGTGCCACCAGCAGAGGTCTGAGGGACTCAACCCAGTACTTC. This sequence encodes CATSRGLRDSTQYF.